This TCR beta chain was recovered during a study of blood T cell repertoires in COVID-19. Original data processing: Scientists estimated how many nucleated cells there were by amplifying reference gene primers. The table came from immunoSEQ multiplex PCR; TCRdb's copy has only in-frame clones and leaves some out. That table is the source of V, J and clone size, and D and trimming were worked out from the DNA. Seen here are fewer than 120,000 clones, 85% to 90% observed once, and the top ten hold approximately 3.4%. Trimming cost V 4 bases and J 7 bases, with 14 bases left between them. The V gene's germline CDR1 is SGHAT and CDR2 FQNNGV. CDR3 size: 15 residues.

The rearrangement joins TRBV11-2 to TRBJ1-6; D is unresolved. This receptor was identified in a woman in her fifties or sixties with acute or convalescent COVID-19. The sample comprised peripheral blood. The DNA for the CDR3 is TGTGCCAGCAGCTCCCCCGACATGGCGAATTCACCCCTCCACTTT. Translating it yields CASSSPDMANSPLHF.